This passage covers 12 T cell receptor beta chains from one sample sequenced in a study of response to subunit inactivated influenza vaccine. TCRdb analysed the RT-PCR reads with MiXCR anew, one entry per CDR3 protein. The sample yields around 300,000 distinct CDR3 sequences, over 20% seen once. Sequencing used PBMCs from blood, obtained approximately 20 months after vaccination. These receptors were obtained from a man between 50 and 70 years old who received an inactivated influenza vaccine.

The rearrangement joins TRBV27 to TRBJ1-6; TRBD1 is a possible D gene (5 bases). Trimming took 5 bases from V and 7 from J, leaving 27 bases between them. In germline, CDR1 is MNHEY, CDR2 SMNVEV (reference sequence). CDR3 length equals 19 residues. DNA of the CDR3: TGTGCCAGCAGTCCCCAAGGCCGACAGTACCCGTATTTAAATTCACCCCTCCACTTT. It codes for CASSPQGRQYPYLNSPLHF.

This sequence joins TRBV5-1 and TRBJ1-6; TRBD1 aligns across 7 bases. This CDR3 has 14 residues. V lost 3 bases to trimming and J lost 7 bases; unmatched junction nucleotides: 4. Per the germline V gene, CDR1 is SGHRS and CDR2 is YFSETQ. As DNA, the CDR3 is TGCGCCAGCAGCTCCCCGGGACAGAATTCACCCCTCCACTTT. Its translation is CASSSPGQNSPLHF.

This clonotype was seen only a few times. The chain recombines TRBV24-1 with TRBJ2-2; unclear D gene. Germline-derived CDR1 and CDR2 are KGHDR and SFDVKD. The CDR3 has 15 residues. Trimming shortened V by 4 bases and J by 1 base, and 9 bases separated the two germline ends. Written as DNA, the CDR3 is TGTGCCACCAGTGACCCAGCCGGGAACACCGGGGAGCTGTTTTTT. Amino acid sequence: CATSDPAGNTGELFF.

In this sample, this clonotype turned up many times. This CDR3 is CSARRQNRDSPLHF. The CDR3 DNA is TGCAGTGCTAGAAGACAGAACAGAGATTCACCCCTCCACTTT. V is TRBV20-1 and J is TRBJ1-6; maybe TRBD1 (5 bases). The CDR3 runs to 14 residues. The germline V and J ends were trimmed by 2 bases and 8 bases, with 13 bases remaining between them. Germline V lookup: CDR1 DFQATT, CDR2 SNEGSKA (reference sequence).

This chain links TRBV12-3 or TRBV12-4 with TRBJ2-3; D remains unclear. V lost 2 bases, J lost 4 bases, and 4 bases lay in between. CDR3 size: 12 residues. CDR3 DNA: TGTGCCAGCAGTTTATGGGCAGATACGCAGTATTTT. Its protein is CASSLWADTQYF.

This clonotype was recorded many times. This chain links TRBV6-1 with TRBJ2-3, with a weak D call TRBD2 (5 bases). The CDR3 is 14 residues long. With 8 bases removed from V and 0 bases from J, the gap between germline ends came to 12 bases. The germline V gene has CDR1 MNHNS and CDR2 SASEGT. The CDR3 loop is CASGGGTSTDTQYF. The CDR3 DNA follows: TGTGCCAGCGGAGGAGGTACTAGCACAGATACGCAGTATTTT.

This clonotype appeared many times. The J gene is TRBJ2-1, the V gene TRBV15; D is unclear. Trimming cost V 0 bases and J 0 bases, with 9 bases left between them. Looked up from germline, CDR1 is LNHNV and CDR2 is YYDKDF (reference sequence). The CDR3 spans 16 residues. CDR3 nucleotide sequence: TGTGCCACCAGCAGAGAGGGGATGAGCTCCTACAATGAGCAGTTCTTC. This codes for CATSREGMSSYNEQFF.

The J gene is TRBJ1-4, the V gene TRBV6-5; tentatively, D is TRBD1 (5 bases). Trimming cost V 4 bases and J 11 bases, with 20 bases left between them. CDR3 length equals 15 residues. Germline values: CDR1 MNHEY, CDR2 SVGAGI. In nucleotides, the CDR3 is TGTGCCAGCAGTTTCCAGGGTCCCCGATCTCTTAAACTGTTTTTT. It codes for CASSFQGPRSLKLFF.

The V call is TRBV7-8, the J call TRBJ1-2; 10 bases are shared with TRBD1. Germline V gene data show CDR1 as SGHVS and CDR2 as FQNEAQ. V shed 4 bases, J shed 3 bases, and the junction held 5 bases outside the gene matches. CDR3 length: 15 amino acids. The CDR3 region has the DNA TGTGCCAGCAGCTCGCGGGACAGGGGTTACTATGGCTACACCTTC. Translating it yields CASSSRDRGYYGYTF.

This rearrangement joins TRBV20-1 to TRBJ1-2; D gene ambiguous. The germline V gene encodes CDR1 DFQATT and CDR2 SNEGSKA (reference sequence). The V end was cut by 0 bases, the J end by 4 bases, with 12 bases between. The CDR3 extends over 14 amino acids. The CDR3 sequence is CSARDSPGPYGYTF. In DNA, the CDR3 is TGCAGTGCTAGAGATTCGCCCGGACCCTATGGCTACACCTTC.

There are a few counts of this clonotype. The chain carries TRBV29-1 and TRBJ1-5; D remains unclear. Per the germline V gene, CDR1 is SQVTM and CDR2 is ANQGSEA. There are 13 residues in the CDR3. Trimming removed 5 bases at V and 11 bases at J, with 19 bases between. As DNA, the CDR3 is TGCAGCGTTAGGTATCGGAACTCCCGGGCCCAGCATTTT. This codes for CSVRYRNSRAQHF.

This chain links TRBV30 with TRBJ2-1; TRBD2 aligns across 11 bases. This CDR3 comprises 17 residues. Germline V gene sequence: CDR1 GTSNPN, CDR2 SVGIG (reference sequence). After removal of 3 bases from V and 5 bases from J, the junction contained 12 bases not matched to a gene. CDR3 in amino acids: CAWSRAVSGRANNEQFF. In nucleotides, the CDR3 is TGTGCCTGGAGCCGAGCGGTTAGCGGGAGGGCCAACAATGAGCAGTTCTTC.